The rows below give T cell receptor beta chains drawn from one sample of a study of long-term antiretroviral therapy in people with HIV. Libraries were prepared by immunoSEQ multiplex PCR; TCRdb keeps only in-frame clonotypes and omits some of them. Of more than 12,000 clones listed, 70% to 85% are singletons. This specimen was unsorted PBMCs, taken 1.3 years before starting antiretroviral therapy. The source of these receptors is a middle-aged man with HIV. Both conserved end residues are part of each CDR3. The D gene is left open where the match is weak. Clone sizes are given selectively: once, few, many, or a class where the clone is expanded.

size,V,J,D,CDR3,DNA
.,TRBV13,TRBJ1-2,.,CASSLGGSYNYGYTF,TGTGCCAGCAGCTTAGGCGGCAGCTATAACTATGGCTACACCTTC
once,TRBV28,TRBJ1-1,.,CASRKGSLNTEAFF,TGTGCCAGCAGGAAAGGCAGTTTGAACACTGAAGCTTTCTTT
.,TRBV5-1,TRBJ1-1,.,CASSLRTGSVPEAFF,TGCGCCAGCAGCTTGCGCACAGGGTCGGTCCCTGAAGCTTTCTTT
few,TRBV5-1,TRBJ1-2,TRBD1,CASSYGQVGYTF,TGCGCCAGCAGCTACGGACAGGTTGGCTACACCTTC
few,TRBV7-9,TRBJ1-2,.,CASSLGGPGYTF,TGTGCCAGCAGCTTAGGCGGTCCGGGCTACACCTTC
few,TRBV7-2,TRBJ2-7,.,CASSLAEFGYEQYF,TGTGCCAGCAGCTTAGCGGAGTTTGGGTACGAGCAGTACTTC
few,TRBV5-4,TRBJ2-1,.,CASSLGGEGFNEQFF,TGTGCCAGCAGCTTAGGCGGGGAAGGTTTCAATGAGCAGTTCTTC
.,TRBV15,TRBJ1-1,.,CATSRDFSANTEAFF,TGTGCCACCAGCAGAGATTTTTCGGCGAACACTGAAGCTTTCTTT
.,TRBV2,TRBJ1-1,.,CASSEWGQAEAFF,TGTGCCAGCAGTGAATGGGGGCAGGCTGAAGCTTTCTTT
.,TRBV2,TRBJ1-2,.,CASGTSMIGYGYTF,TGTGCCAGCGGGACTTCCATGATCGGCTATGGCTACACCTTC
.,TRBV19,TRBJ1-1,TRBD1,CATSRPGQINTEAFF,TGTGCCACCTCTCGACCGGGACAGATAAACACTGAAGCTTTCTTT
.,TRBV11-2,TRBJ2-7,.,CASSLGPPGNYEQYF,TGTGCCAGCAGCCTCGGCCCGCCGGGTAACTACGAGCAGTACTTC
once,TRBV5-1,TRBJ1-1,TRBD1,CASNTGTGYTEAFF,TGCGCCAGCAATACCGGGACAGGTTACACTGAAGCTTTCTTT
.,TRBV18,TRBJ1-1,.,CASSPGGFGTEAFF,TGTGCCAGCTCACCGGGGGGGTTTGGCACTGAAGCTTTCTTT
.,TRBV5-6,TRBJ1-5,.,CASSLSSSNQPQHF,TGTGCCAGCAGCTTGTCGAGTAGCAATCAGCCCCAGCATTTT
.,TRBV19,TRBJ1-5,.,CATGRQDSNQPQHF,TGTGCCACCGGCCGACAGGATAGCAATCAGCCCCAGCATTTT
.,TRBV10-2,TRBJ2-7,.,CASSESTVREQYF,TGCGCCAGCAGTGAGTCCACGGTCCGGGAGCAGTACTTC
few,TRBV29-1,TRBJ1-2,.,CSVEDPGSGNYGYTF,TGCAGCGTTGAGGACCCGGGTTCTGGAAACTATGGCTACACCTTC
.,TRBV5-1,TRBJ2-7,.,CASSLVAGEQYF,TGCGCCAGCAGCTTGGTCGCAGGCGAGCAGTACTTC
.,TRBV6-5,TRBJ2-7,.,CASSPLTRVYEQYF,TGTGCCAGCAGTCCCTTGACCAGGGTCTACGAGCAGTACTTC
.,TRBV5-1,TRBJ2-7,TRBD2,CASTSGGLSYEQYF,TGCGCCAGCACAAGCGGGGGACTGTCCTACGAGCAGTACTTC
.,TRBV9,TRBJ2-3,TRBD1,CASSERQGITDTQYF,TGTGCCAGCAGCGAGAGACAGGGGATCACAGATACGCAGTATTTT
.,TRBV12-5,TRBJ2-3,TRBD2,CASGSGLAGGTDTQYF,TGTGCTAGTGGTTCCGGACTAGCGGGGGGCACAGATACGCAGTATTTT
.,TRBV9,TRBJ1-2,TRBD1,CASSVDRQGGYGYTF,TGTGCCAGCAGCGTAGATCGGCAGGGGGGCTATGGCTACACCTTC
.,TRBV5-1,TRBJ1-1,TRBD1,CASSTRDRARNTEAFF,TGCGCCAGCAGCACAAGGGACAGGGCCAGGAACACTGAAGCTTTCTTT
.,TRBV5-4,TRBJ1-1,.,CASTQDRNTEAFF,TGTGCCAGCACACAAGACAGAAACACTGAAGCTTTCTTT
.,TRBV13,TRBJ1-2,.,CASSLVGTDSDGYTF,TGTGCCAGCAGCTTAGTGGGTACCGACTCGGATGGCTACACCTTC
once,TRBV27,TRBJ2-7,.,CASSLFPPRQALNEQYF,TGTGCCAGCAGTTTATTTCCCCCCAGACAGGCTCTAAACGAGCAGTACTTC
few,TRBV7-2,TRBJ2-1,.,CASSFKSGNEQFF,TGTGCCAGCAGCTTCAAGTCGGGCAATGAGCAGTTCTTC
.,TRBV18,TRBJ2-2,.,CASSPLGGDTGELFF,TGTGCCAGCTCACCTCTGGGCGGCGACACCGGGGAGCTGTTTTTT
few,TRBV5-1,TRBJ1-4,.,CASSGGASTEKLFF,TGCGCCAGCAGCGGAGGGGCTTCGACAGAAAAACTGTTTTTT
.,TRBV18,TRBJ2-5,.,CASSPPWERGTETQYF,TGTGCCAGCTCACCACCGTGGGAAAGGGGGACGGAGACCCAGTACTTC
.,TRBV18,TRBJ1-5,.,CASSPLINQPQHF,TGTGCCAGCTCACCCTTGATCAATCAGCCCCAGCATTTT
few,TRBV9,TRBJ2-5,TRBD1,CASSLSGTGGGETQYF,TGTGCCAGCAGCCTTTCCGGGACAGGGGGCGGGGAGACCCAGTACTTC
.,TRBV18,TRBJ2-1,.,CASSPFLPSGEQFF,TGTGCCAGCTCACCATTCCTTCCCTCGGGTGAGCAGTTCTTC
.,TRBV9,TRBJ2-5,.,CASSVGSIGLGQETQYF,TGTGCCAGCAGCGTAGGTAGTATAGGTTTGGGCCAAGAGACCCAGTACTTC
.,TRBV5-6,TRBJ1-6,.,CASSLYPPDYNSPLHF,TGTGCCAGCAGCTTGTATCCCCCGGACTATAATTCACCCCTCCACTTT
.,TRBV30,TRBJ2-5,.,CASRVGANQETQYF,TGTGCCTCAAGGGTGGGGGCGAACCAAGAGACCCAGTACTTC
.,TRBV5-1,TRBJ2-3,TRBD2,CASSSGTSGSTDTQYF,TGCGCCAGCAGCTCAGGGACTAGCGGAAGCACAGATACGCAGTATTTT
.,TRBV18,TRBJ1-1,TRBD1,CASKGDRGEGTEAFF,TGTGCCAGCAAGGGGGACAGGGGGGAAGGCACTGAAGCTTTCTTT
.,TRBV29-1,TRBJ2-5,.,CSVPGRSQETQYF,TGCAGCGTTCCGGGACGTTCTCAAGAGACCCAGTACTTC
.,TRBV18,TRBJ2-3,.,CASSPSTGLGRFDTQYF,TGTGCCAGCTCACCGTCGACAGGACTAGGGCGTTTCGATACGCAGTATTTT
.,TRBV2,TRBJ1-1,.,CASSEDRGADEAFF,TGTGCCAGCAGTGAAGATCGGGGGGCGGATGAAGCTTTCTTT
.,TRBV2,TRBJ1-2,TRBD1,CASSEVDRGTYGYTF,TGTGCCAGCAGTGAAGTGGACAGGGGTACCTATGGCTACACCTTC
.,TRBV18,TRBJ1-2,.,CASSPPNLRDGYTF,TGTGCCAGCTCACCACCAAATCTCAGGGATGGCTACACCTTC
.,TRBV5-1,TRBJ1-1,.,CASSLAGQTNTEAFF,TGCGCCAGCAGCTTGGCCGGACAGACGAACACTGAAGCTTTCTTT
.,TRBV11-2,TRBJ2-7,.,CASSRTKDRTYEQYF,TGTGCCAGCAGCCGTACTAAGGACAGAACCTACGAGCAGTACTTC
.,TRBV9,TRBJ2-7,.,CASSLSPTYEQYF,TGTGCCAGCAGCCTGAGCCCTACCTACGAGCAGTACTTC
.,TRBV5-1,TRBJ2-1,.,CASTGRGSEHEQFF,TGCGCCAGCACGGGACGGGGGTCAGAGCATGAGCAGTTCTTC
few,TRBV7-9,TRBJ1-6,.,CASSPLDSGQGHRSPLHF,TGTGCCAGCAGCCCTCTGGACTCAGGGCAGGGCCATCGATCACCCCTCCACTTT
.,TRBV19,TRBJ2-2,.,CASSIESGELFF,TGTGCCAGTAGTATAGAGAGCGGGGAGCTGTTTTTT
few,TRBV10-1,TRBJ2-3,TRBD1,CASSVTSRGQGDTQYF,TGCGCCAGCAGTGTAACGTCGAGGGGGCAAGGGGATACGCAGTATTTT
few,TRBV2,TRBJ1-5,.,CASSEAEQNSNQPQHF,TGTGCCAGCAGTGAAGCAGAACAGAATAGCAATCAGCCCCAGCATTTT
.,TRBV27,TRBJ2-7,TRBD2,CASSFRLAAPYEQYF,TGTGCCAGCAGTTTTCGACTAGCGGCTCCCTACGAGCAGTACTTC
.,TRBV4-1,TRBJ2-7,TRBD2,CASSQAGGDSYEQYF,TGCGCCAGCAGCCAAGCGGGGGGGGACTCCTACGAGCAGTACTTC